Shown below are 18 T cell receptor beta chains from a single sample sequenced in a study of blood T cell repertoires in COVID-19. Assay used: immunoSEQ multiplex PCR; TCRdb lists only in-frame clones, some missing. Here the sample spans around 88,000 clones, over 70% being singletons. The specimen sequenced was peripheral blood. The origin of the receptors is a man aged 55 to 69 with acute or convalescent COVID-19.

As DNA, the CDR3 is TGTGCCAGTAGTTACAGCTCTGGAAACACCATATATTTT. Amino acids: CASSYSSGNTIYF. The chain joins TRBV19 to TRBJ1-3, with D unresolved. Trimming stripped 5 bases from V and 0 bases from J, with 5 bases between. The CDR3 spans 13 residues. The germline V gene encodes CDR1 LNHDA and CDR2 SQIVND (reference sequence).

The chain joins TRBV29-1 to TRBJ1-6; D might be TRBD1 (6 bases). The CDR3 contains 13 residues. CDR1 is SQVTM and CDR2 is ANQGSEA in the germline V gene. V lost 5 bases to trimming and J lost 10 bases, with 15 bases between them. The CDR3 spells CSVITGTSSPLHF. CDR3 DNA sequence: TGCAGCGTTATCACAGGGACATCGTCACCCCTCCACTTT.

The chain has TRBV7-2 and TRBJ2-7; possible D gene TRBD1, 5 bases. This CDR3 is built from 14 residues. Trimming cost V 1 base and J 6 bases, with 13 bases left between them. Germline-derived CDR1 and CDR2 are SGHTA and FQGNSA. CDR3 amino acids: CASSLEGQGPEQYF. The CDR3 coding sequence is TGTGCCAGCAGCTTAGAGGGGCAGGGCCCCGAGCAGTACTTC. The variable domain in full, with the rest retrieved from reference TRBV7-2 and TRBJ2-7, is GAGVSQSPSNKVTEKGKDVELRCDPISGHTALYWYRQSLGQGLEFLIYFQGNSAPDKSGLPSDRFSAERTGGSVSTLTIQRTQQEDSAVYLCASSLEGQGPEQYFGPGTRLTVT.

The genes are TRBV9 and TRBJ1-4, with 7 nucleotides matching TRBD1. This CDR3 contains 14 residues. Trimming took 4 bases from V and 4 from J; bases not matched to a gene: 4. CDR1 is SGDLS, CDR2 YYNGEE, per germline. CDR3 region: CASSPGTDNEKLFF. DNA of the CDR3: TGTGCCAGCAGCCCCGGGACAGATAATGAAAAACTGTTTTTT.

The chain is built from TRBV9 and TRBJ2-7; D unclear. CDR1 and CDR2 from the germline V gene are SGDLS and YYNGEE. Deletions cut 1 base from V and 2 bases from J, with 10 bases between. The CDR3 extends over 14 amino acids. CDR3 in DNA: TGTGCCAGCAGCGTAAGTCTAGATCCCTACGAGCAGTACTTC. Translation: CASSVSLDPYEQYF.

This chain joins TRBV7-2 and TRBJ1-2; a weak D match, TRBD1 (6 bases). The V gene's germline CDR1 is SGHTA and CDR2 FQGNSA. This CDR3 region has 15 residues. V lost 3 bases to trimming and J lost 8 bases, with 19 bases between them. The CDR3 bases are TGTGCCAGCAGCTTCGACAGGACCCGCGAGGGAGGCTACACCTTC. Amino acid sequence: CASSFDRTREGGYTF.

The chain joins TRBV10-3 to TRBJ1-1; D is unresolved. CDR1 ENHRY and CDR2 SYGVKD come from the germline V gene. The germline V and J ends were trimmed by 7 bases and 0 bases, with 15 bases remaining between them. The CDR3 totals 15 residues. The CDR3 DNA follows: TGTGCCATCACCCCGAAGAGAGGAATGAACACTGAAGCTTTCTTT. Protein sequence: CAITPKRGMNTEAFF.

The V and J genes are TRBV27 and TRBJ2-1; no reliable D call. CDR3 size: 10 residues. Germline loops: CDR1 MNHEY, CDR2 SMNVEV (reference sequence). Trimming left V 3 bases short and J 12 bases short, with 6 bases between. DNA of the CDR3: TGTGCCAGCAGTTTCAGGCCGCAGTTCTTC. Residues: CASSFRPQFF.

The V gene is TRBV9, the J gene TRBJ1-2, with D uncertain. This CDR3 contains 15 residues. The V and J ends lost 0 bases and 6 bases respectively, with 15 bases between them. Germline CDR1 reads SGDLS; CDR2 reads YYNGEE. The CDR3 region has the DNA TGTGCCAGCAGCGTAGATCTGGGCCGGCGGGATGGCTACACCTTC. Translating it yields CASSVDLGRRDGYTF.

This clone was seen only a few times. The V and J genes are TRBV20-1 and TRBJ2-5, with no clear D. V lost 3 bases and J 5 bases, leaving 16 bases between the germline ends. The CDR3 loop spans 14 amino acids. Germline V gene data show CDR1 as DFQATT and CDR2 as SNEGSKA (reference sequence). This chain's CDR3 is CSASRSSAGETQYF. CDR3 nucleotides: TGCAGTGCTAGTCGATCCAGCGCCGGGGAGACCCAGTACTTC.

This clone has just one count. CDR3 DNA sequence: TGTGCCAGCAAAGGGAACCGGGGACAGGGTTTTTCTTCGTTTGGCAATCAGCCCCAGCATTTT. Its translation is CASKGNRGQGFSSFGNQPQHF. The rearrangement links TRBV2 to TRBJ1-5; 9 nucleotides agree with TRBD1. Germline V lookup: CDR1 SNHLY, CDR2 FYNNEI. V was pared by 7 bases and J by 2 bases, with 24 bases of the junction left unmatched. The CDR3 contains 21 residues. Combining the CDR3 with reference TRBV2 and TRBJ1-5 gives the whole variable domain EPEVTQTPSHQVTQMGQEVILRCVPISNHLYFYWYRQILGQKVEFLVSFYNNEISEKSEIFDDQFSVERPDGSNFTLKIRSTKLEDSAMYFCASKGNRGQGFSSFGNQPQHFGDGTRLSIL.

The chain joins TRBV9 to TRBJ2-1; 10 bases fit TRBD2. The junction had 7 bases not matched to a gene; V was cut back by 3 bases and J by 13 bases. Germline lookup yields CDR1 SGDLS and CDR2 YYNGEE. The CDR3 sequence is 13 residues long. In DNA form, the CDR3 reads TGTGCCAGCAGCGCAGCGGGAGGGCCCTTTCAGTTCTTC. Translating it yields CASSAAGGPFQFF.

CDR3 sequence: CASSPPGGSNEKLFF. CDR3 DNA: TGTGCCAGCAGCCCCCCGGGGGGGAGTAATGAAAAACTGTTTTTT. The chain uses TRBV5-6 and TRBJ1-4, with D perhaps matching TRBD1 (5 bases). The CDR3 has 15 amino acids. With 4 bases removed from V and 4 bases from J, the gap between germline ends came to 14 bases. Germline V lookup: CDR1 SGHDT, CDR2 YYEEEE.

CDR3 amino acids: CASSLGPQGSYGYTF. The CDR3 DNA is TGTGCCAGCAGCTTAGGCCCCCAGGGCTCCTATGGCTACACCTTC. This chain links TRBV13 with TRBJ1-2; D is possibly TRBD1 (5 bases). The CDR3 is 15 residues long. The ends were cut back, 0 bases at V and 4 bases at J, with 12 bases in the middle. CDR1 and CDR2 from the germline V gene are PRHDT and FYEKMQ (reference sequence).

This chain links TRBV11-2 with TRBJ2-2; no firm D call. V gave up 5 bases and J gave up 4 bases, with 11 bases separating them. The CDR3 sequence is 14 residues long. The germline CDR1 and CDR2 sequences are SGHAT and FQNNGV. The CDR3 DNA sequence: TGTGCCAGCAGCCCCCCCCTAAGCACCGGGGAGCTGTTTTTT. As protein: CASSPPLSTGELFF.

This clone was found a few times. The rearrangement links TRBV6-5 to TRBJ1-2; TRBD1 might be the D (5 bases). CDR3 length equals 15 residues. Trimming took off 6 bases at V and 8 bases at J, with 22 bases between the two ends. CDR1 and CDR2 (germline): MNHEY, SVGAGI. The CDR3 DNA reads TGTGCCAGCAGCAATGAATTCCAGGGTAGGGGAGGCTACACCTTC. Translating it yields CASSNEFQGRGGYTF.

The chain couples TRBV11-2 to TRBJ1-1; D remains ambiguous. The CDR3 runs to 14 residues. Trimming took off 0 bases at V and 7 bases at J, with 12 bases between the two ends. The germline CDR1 and CDR2 sequences are SGHAT and FQNNGV. The CDR3 loop is CASSLDPTGGEAFF. For the CDR3, the DNA is TGTGCCAGCAGCTTAGATCCGACGGGAGGTGAAGCTTTCTTT. Variable domain in full (rest from reference TRBV11-2 and TRBJ1-1): EAGVAQSPRYKIIEKRQSVAFWCNPISGHATLYWYQQILGQGPKLLIQFQNNGVVDDSQLPKDRFSAERLKGVDSTLKIQPAKLEDSAVYLCASSLDPTGGEAFFGQGTRLTVV.

CDR3 in amino acids: CAISKDRSYGYTF. Written as DNA, the CDR3 is TGTGCCATCAGTAAGGACAGAAGCTATGGCTACACCTTC. The genes are TRBV10-3 and TRBJ1-2; a possible D gene is TRBD1 (6 bases). Between the trimmed V and J ends, which lost 5 bases and 4 bases, there was a span of 11 bases. This CDR3 is 13 amino acids long. Germline V gene lookup returns CDR1 ENHRY and CDR2 SYGVKD.